This T cell receptor (beta chain) comes out of a study of OX40 agonist ivuxolimab in advanced cancers. About the research overall: A diagnosis of hepatocellular carcinoma, melanoma, renal cell or head and neck cancer was present in dose-escalation patients. Age averaged 60 years (range roughly 23 to 79), and 82.7% were male. Having had anti-PD-1, anti-PD-L1 or anti-CTLA-4 therapy before was allowed, and about 42% had some.

This clone was recorded once. What it binds is not known. TCRdb keeps only in-frame clones here, not all; method: immunoSEQ multiplex PCR. The sample carries fewer than 45,000 clones, 88% recorded once. Findings of the study overall: The study found that CD8+ T cells averaged more expanded clones than CD4+.

Sample: CD4+ or CD8+ T cells sorted from blood, taken in a trial of the OX40 agonist ivuxolimab. This TCR was sampled from an adult with an advanced solid tumor such as melanoma, head and neck, liver or kidney cancer.

The CDR3 loop reads CAWKGWGGVGNTIYF. The DNA of the CDR3 is TGTGCCTGGAAAGGTTGGGGGGGCGTTGGAAACACCATATATTTT. The chain uses TRBV30 and TRBJ1-3; D possibly corresponds to TRBD1 (6 bases). The CDR3 extends over 15 amino acids. V lost 4 bases and J lost 3, with 16 bases in between. Germline V gene sequence: CDR1 GTSNPN, CDR2 SVGIG (reference sequence).